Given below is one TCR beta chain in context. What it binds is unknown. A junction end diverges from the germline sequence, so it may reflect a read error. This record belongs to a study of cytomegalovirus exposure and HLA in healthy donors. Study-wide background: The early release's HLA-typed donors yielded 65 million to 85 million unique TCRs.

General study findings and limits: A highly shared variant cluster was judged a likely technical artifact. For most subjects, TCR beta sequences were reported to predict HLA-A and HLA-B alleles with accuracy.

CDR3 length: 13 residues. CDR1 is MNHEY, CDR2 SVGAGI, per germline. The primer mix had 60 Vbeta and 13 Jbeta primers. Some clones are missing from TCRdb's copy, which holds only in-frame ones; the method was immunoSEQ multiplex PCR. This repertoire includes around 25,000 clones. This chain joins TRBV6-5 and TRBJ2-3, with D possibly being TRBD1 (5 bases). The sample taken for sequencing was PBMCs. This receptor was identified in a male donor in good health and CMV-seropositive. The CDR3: CASSYGATDKQYF. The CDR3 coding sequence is TGTGCCAGCAGTTACGGGGCCACAGATAAGCAGTATTTT.